This section outlines one T cell receptor beta chain sequence together with its context. Its specificity is unknown. Germline V CDR1 and CDR2: SGHVS, FQNEAQ. This CDR3 region has 14 residues. V lost 1 base and J lost 2, with 8 bases in between. These data originate in a study of CD4 T cells in relation to SARS-CoV-2 and coronaviruses. Study in general: After nine to eleven days of antigen culture, PBMC TCR beta CDR3s were sequenced. Overall study results and limits: Each donor contributed either pre-pandemic or post-infection samples, not both. The cross-reactivity analysis covered only spike protein, not other viral proteins.

Naive or memory CD4+ cells were cultured 1:1 with T cell-depleted PBMCs plus CEF. Profiling relied on immunoSEQ multiplex PCR, and the TCRdb table lists in-frame clones only, not all of them. This table has 35,000 or so clones, roughly 82% appearing once. The sequencing sample was made of memory CD4+ T cells from PBMCs, cultured in vitro. The receptor was derived from an adult with COVID-19. This chain connects TRBV7-8 to TRBJ1-1; D not resolved. In nucleotides, the CDR3 is TGTGCCAGCAGCTTAGTGTTCCACAACACTGAAGCTTTCTTT. It translates to CASSLVFHNTEAFF.